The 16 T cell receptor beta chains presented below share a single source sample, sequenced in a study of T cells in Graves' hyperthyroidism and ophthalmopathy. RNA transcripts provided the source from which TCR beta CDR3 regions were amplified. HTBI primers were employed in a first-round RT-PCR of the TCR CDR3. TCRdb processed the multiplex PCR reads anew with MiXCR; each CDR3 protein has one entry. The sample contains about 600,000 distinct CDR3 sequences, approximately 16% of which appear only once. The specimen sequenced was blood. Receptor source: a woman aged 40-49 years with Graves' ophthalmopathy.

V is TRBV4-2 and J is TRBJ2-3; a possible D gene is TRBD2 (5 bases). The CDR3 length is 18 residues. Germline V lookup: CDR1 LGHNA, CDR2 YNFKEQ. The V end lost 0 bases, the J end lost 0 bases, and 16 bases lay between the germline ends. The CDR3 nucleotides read TGTGCCAGCAGCCAAGAGGGAGTGAGGCAGACTAGCACAGATACGCAGTATTTT. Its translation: CASSQEGVRQTSTDTQYF.

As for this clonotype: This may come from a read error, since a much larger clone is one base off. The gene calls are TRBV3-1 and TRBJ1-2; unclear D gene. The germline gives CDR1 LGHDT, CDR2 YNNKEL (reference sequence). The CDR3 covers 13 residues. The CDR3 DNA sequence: TGTGCCAGCAGCCAAGATAGAGACTATGGCTGCACCTTC. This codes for CASSQDRDYGCTF.

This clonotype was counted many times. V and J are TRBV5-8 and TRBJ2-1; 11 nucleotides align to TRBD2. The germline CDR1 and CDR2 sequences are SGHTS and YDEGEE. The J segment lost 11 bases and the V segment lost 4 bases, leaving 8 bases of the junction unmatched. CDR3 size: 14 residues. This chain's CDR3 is CASSPGLAERQQFF. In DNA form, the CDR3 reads TGTGCCAGCAGCCCGGGACTAGCGGAAAGGCAGCAGTTCTTC.

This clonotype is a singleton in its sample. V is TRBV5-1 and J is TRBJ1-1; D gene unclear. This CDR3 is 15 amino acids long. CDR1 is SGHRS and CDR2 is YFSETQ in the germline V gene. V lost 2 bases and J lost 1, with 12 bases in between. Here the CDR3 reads CASSFWVPGNTEAFF. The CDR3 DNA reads TGCGCCAGCAGCTTTTGGGTCCCGGGGAACACTGAAGCTTTCTTT.

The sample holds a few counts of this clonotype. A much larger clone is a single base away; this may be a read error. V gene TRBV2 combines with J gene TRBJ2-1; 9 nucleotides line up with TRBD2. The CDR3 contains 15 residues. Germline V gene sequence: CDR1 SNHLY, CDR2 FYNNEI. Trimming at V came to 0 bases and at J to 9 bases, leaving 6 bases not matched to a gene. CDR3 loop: CASSEALAGWSEQFF. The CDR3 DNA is TGTGCCAGCAGTGAAGCGCTAGCGGGATGGAGTGAGCAGTTCTTC.

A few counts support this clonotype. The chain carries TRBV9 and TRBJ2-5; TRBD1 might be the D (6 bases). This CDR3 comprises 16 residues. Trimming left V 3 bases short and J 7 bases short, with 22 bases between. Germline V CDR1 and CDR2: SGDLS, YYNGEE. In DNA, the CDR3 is TGTGCCAGCAGCGGACTCCCCGGGACACAAGAGGGGACCCAGTACTTC. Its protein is CASSGLPGTQEGTQYF.

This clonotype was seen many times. Here the CDR3 DNA reads TGTGCCTGGAGTCAGGAACAAACGAACACCGGGGAGCTGTTTTTT. This encodes CAWSQEQTNTGELFF. The genes are TRBV30 and TRBJ2-2; D is unresolved. Germline values: CDR1 GTSNPN, CDR2 SVGIG (reference sequence). Trimming took off 2 bases at V and 0 bases at J, with 10 bases between the two ends. The CDR3 runs 15 residues.

The CDR3 is CASSLYRQLNQPQHF. The DNA of the CDR3 is TGTGCCAGCAGTTTATATCGGCAACTCAATCAGCCCCAGCATTTT. The gene calls are TRBV28 and TRBJ1-5; D is uncertain. From germline, CDR1 is MDHEN and CDR2 SYDVKM. The CDR3 consists of 15 residues. Trimming removed 1 base from V and 3 bases from J, with 10 bases in between.

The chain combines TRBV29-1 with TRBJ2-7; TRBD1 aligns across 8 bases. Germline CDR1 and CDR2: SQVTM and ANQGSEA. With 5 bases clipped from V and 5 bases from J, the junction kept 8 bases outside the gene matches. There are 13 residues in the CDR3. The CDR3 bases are TGCAGCGTTTGGACAGGGCGGGAAGACGAGCAGTACTTC. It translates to CSVWTGREDEQYF.

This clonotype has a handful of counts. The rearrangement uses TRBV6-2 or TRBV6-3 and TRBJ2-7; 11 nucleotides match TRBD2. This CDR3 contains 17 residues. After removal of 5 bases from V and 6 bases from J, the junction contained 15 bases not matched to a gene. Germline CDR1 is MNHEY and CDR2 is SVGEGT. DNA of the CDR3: TGTGCCAGCAGTAAGGGGACTAGCGGACTTTTAATGATCGAGCAGTACTTC. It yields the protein CASSKGTSGLLMIEQYF.

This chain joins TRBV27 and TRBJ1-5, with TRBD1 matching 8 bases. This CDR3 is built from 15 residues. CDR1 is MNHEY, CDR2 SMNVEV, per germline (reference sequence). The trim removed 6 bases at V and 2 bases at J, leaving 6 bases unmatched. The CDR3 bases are TGTGCCAGCAGGTTGCAGGGGGCGGGCAATCAGCCCCAGCATTTT. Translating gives CASRLQGAGNQPQHF.

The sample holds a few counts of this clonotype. CDR3 coding DNA: TGTGCCAGCAGCTTATCGTCTGGGGCGGATACGCAGTATTTT. Translating gives CASSLSSGADTQYF. The chain joins TRBV7-9 to TRBJ2-3, with D possibly matching TRBD1 (5 bases). Per the germline V gene, CDR1 is SEHNR and CDR2 is FQNEAQ (reference sequence). Trimming removed 2 bases at V and 6 bases at J, with 12 bases between. CDR3 length: 14 residues.

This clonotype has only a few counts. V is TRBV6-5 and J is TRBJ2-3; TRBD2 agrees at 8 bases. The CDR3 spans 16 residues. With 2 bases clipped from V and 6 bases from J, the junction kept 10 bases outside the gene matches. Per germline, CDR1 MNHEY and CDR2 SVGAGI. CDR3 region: CASSYTGGPSRDTQYF. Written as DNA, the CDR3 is TGTGCCAGCAGTTACACGGGAGGGCCTAGCAGGGATACGCAGTATTTT.

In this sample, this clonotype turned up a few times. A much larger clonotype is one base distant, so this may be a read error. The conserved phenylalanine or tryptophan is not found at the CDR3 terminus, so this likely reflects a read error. The CDR3 loop is CASSFYVEETQYL. The CDR3 region has the DNA TGTGCCAGCAGCTTTTACGTAGAAGAGACCCAGTACCTC. The V call is TRBV11-1, the J call TRBJ2-5; no firm D call. Germline assignment: CDR1 SGHAT and CDR2 FQDESV (reference sequence). Trimming stripped 3 bases from V and 3 bases from J, with 8 bases between. There are 13 residues in the CDR3.

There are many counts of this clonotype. CDR3 coding DNA: TGTGCCAGCAGCGTAGGGAGGCGGCTAGCGGGAAACAATGAGCAGTTCTTC. Protein sequence: CASSVGRRLAGNNEQFF. This chain connects TRBV11-2 to TRBJ2-1; TRBD2 matches 9 bases. V lost 5 bases, J lost 5 bases, and 13 bases stayed unmatched. Germline V CDR1 and CDR2: SGHAT, FQNNGV. The CDR3 spans 17 residues.

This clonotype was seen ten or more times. The chain's CDR3 is CASKLRDTYNEQFF. The DNA for the CDR3 is TGTGCCAGCAAGCTTAGGGACACCTACAATGAGCAGTTCTTC. The chain links TRBV2 to TRBJ2-1; tentative D call: TRBD1 (6 bases). Trimming took off 7 bases at V and 2 bases at J, with 12 bases between the two ends. Germline CDR1 and CDR2: SNHLY and FYNNEI. CDR3 size: 14 residues.